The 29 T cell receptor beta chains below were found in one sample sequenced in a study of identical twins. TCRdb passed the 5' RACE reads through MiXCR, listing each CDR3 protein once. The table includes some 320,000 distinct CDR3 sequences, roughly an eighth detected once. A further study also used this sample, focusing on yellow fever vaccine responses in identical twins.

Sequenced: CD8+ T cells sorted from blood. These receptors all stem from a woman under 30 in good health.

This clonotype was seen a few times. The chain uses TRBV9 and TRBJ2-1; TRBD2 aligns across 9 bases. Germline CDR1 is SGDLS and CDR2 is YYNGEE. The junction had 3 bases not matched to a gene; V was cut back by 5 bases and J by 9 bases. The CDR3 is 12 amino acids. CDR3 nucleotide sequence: TGTGCCAGCAGTCGTAGCGGGAGTGAGCAGTTCTTC. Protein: CASSRSGSEQFF. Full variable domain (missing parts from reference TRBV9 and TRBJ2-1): DSGVTQTPKHLITATGQRVTLRCSPRSGDLSVYWYQQSLDQGLQFLIQYYNGEERAKGNILERFSAQQFPDLHSELNLSSLELGDSALYFCASSRSGSEQFFGPGTRLTVL.

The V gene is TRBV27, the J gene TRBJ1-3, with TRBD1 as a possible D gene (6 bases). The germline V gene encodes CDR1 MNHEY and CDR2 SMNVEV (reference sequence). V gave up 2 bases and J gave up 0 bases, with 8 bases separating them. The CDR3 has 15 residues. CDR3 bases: TGTGCCAGCAGTTTACAGGGGAACTCTGGAAACACCATATATTTT. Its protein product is CASSLQGNSGNTIYF.

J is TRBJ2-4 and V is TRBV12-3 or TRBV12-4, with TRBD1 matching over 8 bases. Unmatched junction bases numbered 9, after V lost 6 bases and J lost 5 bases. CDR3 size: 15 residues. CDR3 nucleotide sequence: TGTGCCAGCAGCCTGGGGACAGGAGGACAAAACATTCAGTACTTC. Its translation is CASSLGTGGQNIQYF.

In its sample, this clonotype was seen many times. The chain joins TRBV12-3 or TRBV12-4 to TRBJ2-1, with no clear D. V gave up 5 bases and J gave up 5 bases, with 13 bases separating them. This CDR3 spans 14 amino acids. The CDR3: CASSPGARNNEQFF. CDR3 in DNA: TGTGCCAGCAGTCCAGGCGCCAGGAACAATGAGCAGTTCTTC.

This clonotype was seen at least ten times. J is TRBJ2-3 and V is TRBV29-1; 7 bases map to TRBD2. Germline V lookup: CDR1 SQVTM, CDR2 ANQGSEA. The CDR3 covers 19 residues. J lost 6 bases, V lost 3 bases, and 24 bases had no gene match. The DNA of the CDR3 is TGCAGCGTTGAGGTTAGATTCGGACTAGTTATGACCAATCTGGATACGCAGTATTTT. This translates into CSVEVRFGLVMTNLDTQYF.

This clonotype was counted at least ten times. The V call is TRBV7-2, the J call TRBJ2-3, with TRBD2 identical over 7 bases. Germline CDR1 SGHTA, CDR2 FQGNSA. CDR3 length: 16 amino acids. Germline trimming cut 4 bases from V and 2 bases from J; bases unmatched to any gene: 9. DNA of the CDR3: TGTGCCAGCAGCTCCCTGCCGAGCGGGACCACAGATACGCAGTATTTT. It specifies CASSSLPSGTTDTQYF.

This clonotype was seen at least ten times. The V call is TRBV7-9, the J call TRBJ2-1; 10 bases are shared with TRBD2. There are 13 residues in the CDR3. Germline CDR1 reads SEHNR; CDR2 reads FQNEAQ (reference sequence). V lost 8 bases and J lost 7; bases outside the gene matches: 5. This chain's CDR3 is CASRTSGSNEQFF. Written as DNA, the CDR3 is TGTGCCAGCCGGACTAGCGGATCGAATGAGCAGTTCTTC. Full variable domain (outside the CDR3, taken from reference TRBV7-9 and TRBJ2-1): DTGVSQNPRHKITKRGQNVTFRCDPISEHNRLYWYRQTLGQGPEFLTYFQNEAQLEKSRLLSDRFSAERPKGSFSTLEIQRTEQGDSAMYLCASRTSGSNEQFFGPGTRLTVL.

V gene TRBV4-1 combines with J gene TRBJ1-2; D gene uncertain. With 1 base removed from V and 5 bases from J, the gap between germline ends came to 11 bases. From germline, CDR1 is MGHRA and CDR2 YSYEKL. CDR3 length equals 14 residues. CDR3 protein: CASSQARASYGYTF. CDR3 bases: TGCGCCAGCAGCCAAGCCCGGGCCTCATATGGCTACACCTTC.

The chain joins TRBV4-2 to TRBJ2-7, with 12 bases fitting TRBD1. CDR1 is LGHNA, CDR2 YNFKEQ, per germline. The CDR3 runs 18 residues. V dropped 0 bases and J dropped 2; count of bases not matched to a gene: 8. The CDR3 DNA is TGTGCCAGCAGCCAAGAACTGGGTGGGACAGGGGGCGCCTACGAGCAGTACGTC. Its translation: CASSQELGGTGGAYEQYV.

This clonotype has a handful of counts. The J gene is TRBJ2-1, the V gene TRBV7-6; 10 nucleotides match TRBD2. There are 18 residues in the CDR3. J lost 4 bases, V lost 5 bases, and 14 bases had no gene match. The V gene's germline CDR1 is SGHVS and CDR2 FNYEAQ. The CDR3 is CASSRSSGSASRYNEQFF. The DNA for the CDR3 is TGTGCCAGCAGCCGTTCTAGCGGGAGTGCCTCCCGTTACAATGAGCAGTTCTTC.

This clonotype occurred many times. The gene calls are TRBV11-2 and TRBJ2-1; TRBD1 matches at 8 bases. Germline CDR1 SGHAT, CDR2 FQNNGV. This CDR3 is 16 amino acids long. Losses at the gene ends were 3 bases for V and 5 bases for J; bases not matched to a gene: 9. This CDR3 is CASSFPRTGRNNEQFF. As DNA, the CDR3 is TGTGCCAGCAGCTTCCCCCGGACAGGGAGAAACAATGAGCAGTTCTTC.

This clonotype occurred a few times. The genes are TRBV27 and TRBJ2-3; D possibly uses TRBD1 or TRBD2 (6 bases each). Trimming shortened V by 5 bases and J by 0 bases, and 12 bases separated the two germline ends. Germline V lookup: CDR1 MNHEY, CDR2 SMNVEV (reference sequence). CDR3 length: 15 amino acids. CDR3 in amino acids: CASSEGGVSTDTQYF. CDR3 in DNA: TGTGCCAGCAGTGAGGGGGGAGTTAGCACAGATACGCAGTATTTT.

CDR3 DNA: TGTGCCAGCAGCACCCGGGACAGGGGGCTACGCTCTGGGGCCAACGTCCTGACTTTC. This gives the protein CASSTRDRGLRSGANVLTF. This sequence joins TRBV11-2 and TRBJ2-6; 12 nucleotides line up with TRBD1. CDR1 and CDR2 from the germline V gene are SGHAT and FQNNGV. This CDR3 is built from 19 residues. V lost 5 bases to trimming and J lost 0 bases; unmatched junction nucleotides: 8.

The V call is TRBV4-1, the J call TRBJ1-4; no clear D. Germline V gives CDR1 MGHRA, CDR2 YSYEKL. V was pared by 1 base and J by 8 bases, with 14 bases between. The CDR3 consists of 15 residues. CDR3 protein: CASSQGSREWEKLFF. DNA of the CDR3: TGCGCCAGCAGCCAAGGGTCAAGGGAGTGGGAAAAACTGTTTTTT.

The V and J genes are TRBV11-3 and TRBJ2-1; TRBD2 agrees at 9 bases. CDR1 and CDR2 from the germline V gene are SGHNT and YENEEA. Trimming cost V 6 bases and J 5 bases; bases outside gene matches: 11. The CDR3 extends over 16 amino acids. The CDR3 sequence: CASSSYLAGEDNEQFF. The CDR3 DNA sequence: TGTGCCAGCAGTTCCTACTTAGCGGGAGAGGACAATGAGCAGTTCTTC.

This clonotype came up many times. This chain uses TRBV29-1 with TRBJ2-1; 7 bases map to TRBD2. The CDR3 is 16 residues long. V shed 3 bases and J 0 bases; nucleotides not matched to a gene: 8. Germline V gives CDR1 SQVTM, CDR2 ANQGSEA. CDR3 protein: CSVDGVAGTSYNEQFF. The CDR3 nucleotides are TGCAGCGTTGATGGGGTAGCGGGCACCTCCTACAATGAGCAGTTCTTC.

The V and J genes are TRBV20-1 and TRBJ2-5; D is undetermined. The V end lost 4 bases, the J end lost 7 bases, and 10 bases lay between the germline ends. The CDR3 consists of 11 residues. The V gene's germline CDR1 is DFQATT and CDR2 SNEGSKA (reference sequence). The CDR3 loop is CSAIPTPTQYF. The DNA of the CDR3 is TGCAGTGCTATCCCGACCCCGACCCAGTACTTC.

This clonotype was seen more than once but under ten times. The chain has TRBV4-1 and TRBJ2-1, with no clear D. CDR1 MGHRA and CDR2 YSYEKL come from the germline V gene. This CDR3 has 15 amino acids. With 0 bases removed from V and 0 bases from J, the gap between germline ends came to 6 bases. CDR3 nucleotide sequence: TGCGCCAGCAGCCAAGAGTTCAGCTCCTACAATGAGCAGTTCTTC. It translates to CASSQEFSSYNEQFF.

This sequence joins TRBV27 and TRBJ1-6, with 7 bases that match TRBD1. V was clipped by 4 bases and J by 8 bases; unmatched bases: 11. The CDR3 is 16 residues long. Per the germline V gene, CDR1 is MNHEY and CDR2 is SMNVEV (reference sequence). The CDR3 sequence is CASSSRDRVPYSPLHF. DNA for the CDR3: TGTGCCAGCAGTTCCCGCGACAGGGTTCCCTATTCACCCCTCCACTTT.

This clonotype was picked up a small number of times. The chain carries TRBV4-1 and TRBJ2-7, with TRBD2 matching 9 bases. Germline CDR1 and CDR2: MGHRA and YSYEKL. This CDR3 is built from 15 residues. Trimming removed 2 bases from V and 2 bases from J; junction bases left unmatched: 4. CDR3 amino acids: CASSQLSGSPYEQYF. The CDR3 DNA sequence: TGCGCCAGCAGCCAACTTAGCGGGAGTCCCTACGAGCAGTACTTC.

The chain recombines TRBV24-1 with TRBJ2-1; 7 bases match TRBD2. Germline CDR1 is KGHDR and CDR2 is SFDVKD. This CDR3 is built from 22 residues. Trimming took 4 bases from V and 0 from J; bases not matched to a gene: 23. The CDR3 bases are TGTGCCACCAGTGACTTACCCCGAGCGGGACCTACTTACAAAAGCTCCTACAATGAGCAGTTCTTC. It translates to CATSDLPRAGPTYKSSYNEQFF.

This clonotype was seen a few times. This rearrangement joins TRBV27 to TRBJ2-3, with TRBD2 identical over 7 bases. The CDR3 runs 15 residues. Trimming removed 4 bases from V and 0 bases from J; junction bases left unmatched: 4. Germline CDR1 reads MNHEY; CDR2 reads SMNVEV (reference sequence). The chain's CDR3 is CASSSAGRSTDTQYF. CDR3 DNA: TGTGCCAGCAGTTCAGCGGGACGTAGCACAGATACGCAGTATTTT.

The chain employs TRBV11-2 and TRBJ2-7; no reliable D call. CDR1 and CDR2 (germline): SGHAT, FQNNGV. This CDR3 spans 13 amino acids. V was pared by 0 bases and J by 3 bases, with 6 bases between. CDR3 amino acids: CASSLEPIYEQYV. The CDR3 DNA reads TGTGCCAGCAGCTTAGAACCGATCTACGAGCAGTACGTC.

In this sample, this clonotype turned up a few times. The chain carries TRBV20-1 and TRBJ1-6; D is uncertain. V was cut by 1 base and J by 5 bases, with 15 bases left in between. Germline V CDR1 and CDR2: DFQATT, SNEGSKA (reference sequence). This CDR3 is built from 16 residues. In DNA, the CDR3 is TGCAGTGCTAGAGCCGAGACGGACGGGGATAATTCACCCCTCCACTTT. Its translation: CSARAETDGDNSPLHF.

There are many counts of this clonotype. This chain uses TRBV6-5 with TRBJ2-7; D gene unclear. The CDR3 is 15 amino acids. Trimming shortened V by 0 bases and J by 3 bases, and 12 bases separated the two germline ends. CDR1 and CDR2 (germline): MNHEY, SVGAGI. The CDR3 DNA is TGTGCCAGCAGTTACTCGTCCCAATTTGGCTACGAGCAGTACGTC. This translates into CASSYSSQFGYEQYV.

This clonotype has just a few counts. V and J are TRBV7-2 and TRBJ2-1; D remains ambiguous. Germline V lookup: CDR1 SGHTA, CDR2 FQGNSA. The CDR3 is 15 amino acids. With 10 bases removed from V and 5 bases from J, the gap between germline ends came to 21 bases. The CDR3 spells CAIPSSGRWDNEQFF. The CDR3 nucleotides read TGTGCCATCCCGTCTTCCGGGCGCTGGGACAATGAGCAGTTCTTC.

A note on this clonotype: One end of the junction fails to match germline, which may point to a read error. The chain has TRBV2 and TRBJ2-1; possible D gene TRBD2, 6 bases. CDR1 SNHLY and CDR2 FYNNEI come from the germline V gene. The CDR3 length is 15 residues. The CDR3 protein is CASSVWGGAYNELFF. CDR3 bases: TGTGCCAGCAGTGTGTGGGGAGGAGCCTACAATGAGCTGTTCTTC.

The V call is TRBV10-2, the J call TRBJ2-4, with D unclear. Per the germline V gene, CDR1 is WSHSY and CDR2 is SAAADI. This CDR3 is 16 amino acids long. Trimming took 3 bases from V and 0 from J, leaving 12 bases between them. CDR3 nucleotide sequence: TGCGCCAGCAGTGATGTCTTCCAGGAAGCCAAAAACATTCAGTACTTC. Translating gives CASSDVFQEAKNIQYF.

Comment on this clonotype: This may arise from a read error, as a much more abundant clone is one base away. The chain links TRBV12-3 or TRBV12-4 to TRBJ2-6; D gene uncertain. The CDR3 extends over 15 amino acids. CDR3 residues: CASSPDGSGPNVLTF. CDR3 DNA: TGTGCCAGCAGTCCCGACGGCTCTGGGCCCAACGTCCTGACTTTC.